The T cell receptor (beta chain) described here comes from a study of vaccination and CD4 T cells after COVID-19. Background on the study: The convalescent group had six males, four females, seven Caucasians, two Asians, one multiracial. Taking of post-vaccine samples occurred a median 72 days after dose two (range 14 to 241).

Sample treatment: approximately nine-day PBMC culture with coronavirus spike peptide pools or control peptides (ViraFEST assay). At the Johns Hopkins FTIC core, DNA taken from cultured CD4+ T cells was sequenced by way of the Oncomine TCR Beta short-read assay. TCRdb re-called the PCR reads through MiXCR, storing one row per CDR3 protein. The profile shows under 25,000 distinct CDR3 sequences, more than 20% of them singletons. This clonotype was observed a few times. Its antigen is not identified. Trimming pared 7 bases from V and 0 bases from J, leaving 16 bases between. From germline, CDR1 is MNHEY and CDR2 SVGEGT. The CDR3 covers 16 residues.

J is TRBJ1-5 and V is TRBV6-2 or TRBV6-3; weak D call: TRBD1 (5 bases). The origin of this receptor is a human donor with COVID-19. Sequencing was carried out using cultured CD4+ T cells from blood. This CDR3 reads CASTYGGLYSNQPQHF. CDR3 bases: TGTGCCAGCACCTACGGGGGACTCTATAGCAATCAGCCCCAGCATTTT.